Each of the 27 T cell receptor beta chains below was sequenced from the same sample in a study of blood T cells in healthy people across ages. A second roughly 6 to 12 cycle PCR used barcoded and J-beta primers. TCRdb passed the 5' RACE reads through MiXCR, listing each CDR3 protein once. The sample comprises 700,000 or so distinct CDR3 sequences, roughly 43% of which are singletons, and about 32% rests with the top ten. Material for sequencing was blood. These receptors all come from a man older than 75 in good health.

This clonotype was detected a few times. The genes are TRBV5-1 and TRBJ2-3; D unclear. The CDR3 is 13 residues long. Trimming removed 4 bases at V and 2 bases at J, with 8 bases between. Germline-derived CDR1 and CDR2 are SGHRS and YFSETQ. The CDR3 bases are TGCGCCAGCAGCACTCAGCCCACAGATACGCAGTATTTT. Residues: CASSTQPTDTQYF.

The V and J genes are TRBV5-1 and TRBJ2-5; D gene unclear. Germline CDR1 SGHRS, CDR2 YFSETQ. The CDR3 spans 11 residues. Trimming shortened V by 2 bases and J by 6 bases, and 5 bases separated the two germline ends. The CDR3: CASSFTKTQYF. Written as DNA, the CDR3 is TGCGCCAGCAGCTTCACCAAGACCCAGTACTTC.

This chain joins TRBV7-9 and TRBJ1-1, with D unclear. The CDR3 is made up of 16 amino acids. V dropped 2 bases and J dropped 8 bases, with 21 bases sitting between them. Germline V gene data show CDR1 as SEHNR and CDR2 as FQNEAQ (reference sequence). CDR3 sequence: CASSLSPQDGRMEAFF. Here the CDR3 DNA reads TGTGCCAGCAGCTTATCGCCCCAGGACGGGAGGATGGAAGCTTTCTTT.

This clonotype was found many times. This sequence joins TRBV6-2 or TRBV6-3 and TRBJ1-5; 7 bases are shared with TRBD1. The CDR3 spans 13 residues. The V gene end was trimmed by 4 bases and the J gene end by 7 bases; junction bases not matched to a gene: 4. In germline, CDR1 is MNHEY, CDR2 SVGEGT. CDR3 region: CASSLDREQPQHF. CDR3 in DNA: TGTGCCAGCAGTTTAGACAGGGAACAGCCCCAGCATTTT.

In its sample, this clonotype was seen a few times. This chain links TRBV6-2 or TRBV6-3 with TRBJ1-5; perhaps TRBD1 as D (6 bases). The CDR3 is made up of 19 amino acids. V lost 7 bases, J lost 3 bases, and 28 bases lay in between. Germline assignment: CDR1 MNHEY and CDR2 SVGEGT. The chain's CDR3 is CASTQDMRGQGPSNQPQHF. CDR3 DNA sequence: TGTGCCAGCACCCAAGATATGCGCGGGCAGGGGCCATCCAATCAGCCCCAGCATTTT.

This clonotype has just a few counts. V gene TRBV7-2 combines with J gene TRBJ2-3, with D maybe TRBD1 (5 bases). The length of the CDR3 is 13 residues. The V end was cut by 6 bases, the J end by 3 bases, with 10 bases between. Germline V gives CDR1 SGHTA, CDR2 FQGNSA. The CDR3 protein is CASRSRGTDTQYF. CDR3 nucleotides: TGTGCCAGCAGGTCAAGGGGAACAGATACGCAGTATTTT.

J is TRBJ2-7 and V is TRBV20-1; 9 bases align to TRBD1. The CDR3 has 13 residues. Trimming cost V 6 bases and J 6 bases; bases outside gene matches: 9. Germline assignment: CDR1 DFQATT and CDR2 SNEGSKA (reference sequence). CDR3 in amino acids: CSARQGVLTEQYF. The CDR3 region has the DNA TGCAGTGCAAGACAGGGGGTGCTGACCGAGCAGTACTTC.

The genes are TRBV28 and TRBJ1-5; no definite D call. The CDR3 length is 12 residues. Trimming shortened V by 7 bases and J by 6 bases, and 10 bases separated the two germline ends. Germline V gene lookup returns CDR1 MDHEN and CDR2 SYDVKM. CDR3 nucleotides: TGTGCCAGCACCTCCCCTGTTCAGCCCCAGCATTTT. Translating gives CASTSPVQPQHF.

At least ten counts were recorded for this clonotype. V gene TRBV7-8 combines with J gene TRBJ1-5; no clear D. Germline assignment: CDR1 SGHVS and CDR2 FQNEAQ. The V end was cut by 0 bases, the J end by 3 bases, with 9 bases between. The CDR3 consists of 15 residues. CDR3 bases: TGTGCCAGCAGCTTAGCGACGGGCTACAATCAGCCCCAGCATTTT. This codes for CASSLATGYNQPQHF. Filled out from reference TRBV7-8 and TRBJ1-5, the complete variable domain reads GAGVSQSPRYKVAKRGQDVALRCDPISGHVSLFWYQQALGQGPEFLTYFQNEAQLDKSGLPSDRFFAERPEGSVSTLKIQRTQQEDSAVYLCASSLATGYNQPQHFGDGTRLSIL.

This clonotype was detected a few times. The chain combines TRBV5-1 with TRBJ1-1, with D perhaps TRBD1 (6 bases). Germline CDR1 reads SGHRS; CDR2 reads YFSETQ. The ends were cut back, 0 bases at V and 4 bases at J, with 19 bases in the middle. This CDR3 is 17 amino acids long. The CDR3 reads CASSLGFGGARVTEAFF. DNA of the CDR3: TGCGCCAGCAGCTTGGGTTTTGGGGGGGCGCGAGTCACTGAAGCTTTCTTT.

This clonotype was counted at least ten times. The chain couples TRBV12-5 to TRBJ2-5; TRBD1 matches 8 bases. This CDR3 comprises 15 residues. The germline gives CDR1 LGHNT, CDR2 FRNRAP. V dropped 7 bases and J dropped 1; count of bases not matched to a gene: 8. CDR3 region: CASADRGKGQETQYF. Here the CDR3 DNA reads TGTGCTAGTGCCGACAGGGGAAAGGGCCAAGAGACCCAGTACTTC.

This clonotype was observed a few times. The chain is built from TRBV7-2 and TRBJ2-7, with 9 nucleotides matching TRBD2. The DNA matches TRBJ2-5 better at its end, which makes the J call doubtful. The CDR3 consists of 15 residues. From germline, CDR1 is SGHTA and CDR2 FQGNSA. CDR3: CASSLGAGGLETQYF. The CDR3 nucleotides are TGTGCCAGCAGCTTAGGGGCGGGGGGGCTTGAGACCCAGTACTTC.

In its sample, this clonotype was seen a few times. The rearrangement joins TRBV7-2 to TRBJ2-7; 7 nucleotides align to TRBD2. CDR1 and CDR2 from the germline V gene are SGHTA and FQGNSA. The CDR3 contains 16 residues. The V gene end was trimmed by 2 bases and the J gene end by 0 bases; junction bases not matched to a gene: 7. The CDR3 nucleotides are TGTGCCAGCAGCTTAACTAGCGTTTCGTACTCCTACGAGCAGTACTTC. Protein: CASSLTSVSYSYEQYF.

The chain is built from TRBV6-5 and TRBJ2-3, with TRBD2 matching 13 bases. The CDR3 is 15 residues long. V trimming: 7 bases; J trimming: 8 bases; junction bases outside the gene matches: 9. CDR1 is MNHEY, CDR2 SVGAGI, per germline. The CDR3: CASKEGTSGRGTQYF. CDR3 DNA: TGTGCCAGCAAGGAGGGAACTAGCGGGAGGGGTACGCAGTATTTT.

The CDR3 region is CASSQDPRGEAFF. CDR3 nucleotide sequence: TGCGCCAGCAGCCAAGATCCGAGAGGTGAAGCTTTCTTT. The chain employs TRBV4-3 and TRBJ1-1, with D unclear. CDR1 is LGHNA and CDR2 is YSLEER in the germline V gene. The V end lost 0 bases, the J end lost 7 bases, and 9 bases lay between the germline ends. CDR3 length: 13 residues.

The chain has TRBV7-2 and TRBJ2-7; D possibly matches TRBD1 or TRBD2 (6 bases each). The CDR3 has 17 amino acids. V lost 2 bases and J 3 bases, leaving 20 bases between the germline ends. Germline V lookup: CDR1 SGHTA, CDR2 FQGNSA. The CDR3 sequence is CASSLSGLGGRVYEQYF. The CDR3 coding sequence is TGTGCCAGCAGCTTAAGTGGCTTGGGGGGCAGGGTCTACGAGCAGTACTTC.

In its sample, this clonotype was seen a few times. The J gene is TRBJ2-3, the V gene TRBV12-5; no reliable D call. In germline, CDR1 is LGHNT, CDR2 FRNRAP. The CDR3 length is 11 residues. V lost 2 bases, J lost 6 bases, and 3 bases lay in between. The CDR3 loop is CASGLLDTQYF. The CDR3 bases are TGTGCTAGTGGTTTGCTGGATACGCAGTATTTT.

A few counts support this clonotype. J is TRBJ2-5 and V is TRBV20-1; no clear D gene. The CDR3 contains 15 residues. The germline CDR1 and CDR2 sequences are DFQATT and SNEGSKA (reference sequence). With 3 bases removed from V and 1 base from J, the gap between germline ends came to 15 bases. CDR3 coding DNA: TGCAGTGCTAGGCCCCCGGGTTGGGGCCAAGAGACCCAGTACTTC. This codes for CSARPPGWGQETQYF.

This chain joins TRBV7-9 and TRBJ2-1; 9 bases align to TRBD1. This CDR3 has 15 residues. The germline gives CDR1 SEHNR, CDR2 FQNEAQ (reference sequence). The V gene end was trimmed by 5 bases and the J gene end by 8 bases; junction bases not matched to a gene: 10. DNA of the CDR3: TGTGCCAGCAGCATGAAAGGACAGGGGTACCATGAGCAGTTCTTC. Protein sequence: CASSMKGQGYHEQFF.

J is TRBJ2-7 and V is TRBV7-2, with 9 bases identical to TRBD2. The trim removed 1 base at V and 0 bases at J, leaving 4 bases unmatched. The CDR3 is 16 residues long. Germline V gives CDR1 SGHTA, CDR2 FQGNSA. In DNA, the CDR3 is TGTGCCAGCAGCTTAGGTAGCGGGGGTCCCTCCTACGAGCAGTACTTC. It codes for CASSLGSGGPSYEQYF.

V and J are TRBV20-1 and TRBJ2-5; D is uncertain. V was cut by 6 bases and J by 4 bases, with 15 bases left in between. The V gene's germline CDR1 is DFQATT and CDR2 SNEGSKA (reference sequence). The CDR3 is 13 amino acids. The CDR3 here is CSAQPQLGETQYF. CDR3 nucleotides: TGCAGTGCCCAACCTCAACTGGGAGAGACCCAGTACTTC.

CDR3 bases: TGTGCCAGCAAAGGACAGGGAACGAACACTGAAGCTTTCTTT. It encodes CASKGQGTNTEAFF. The V gene is TRBV2, the J gene TRBJ1-1; 8 bases fit TRBD1. The CDR3 is made up of 14 amino acids. V dropped 7 bases and J dropped 1; count of bases not matched to a gene: 5. CDR1 SNHLY and CDR2 FYNNEI come from the germline V gene.

V and J are TRBV14 and TRBJ2-1, with 12 bases identical to TRBD2. The ends lost 10 bases at V and 0 bases at J; junction bases unmatched: 7. This CDR3 spans 16 amino acids. Germline V gene sequence: CDR1 SGHDN, CDR2 FVKESK. The CDR3 protein is CATGLAGTSSYNEQFF. The CDR3 coding sequence is TGTGCCACCGGACTAGCGGGGACCAGCTCCTACAATGAGCAGTTCTTC.

The table lists this clonotype with a count of one. A much larger clone sits a single nucleotide away, making a read error possible. This rearrangement joins TRBV6-2 or TRBV6-3 to TRBJ1-1; D perhaps matches TRBD1 (6 bases). Germline lookup yields CDR1 MNHEY and CDR2 SVGEGT. CDR3 size: 13 residues. V was trimmed by 7 bases and J by 5 bases, leaving 14 bases between them. CDR3 protein: CASTFTGRTEAFF. CDR3 nucleotides: TGTGCCAGCACCTTTACAGGGCGGACTGAAGCTTTCTTT.

Only a few counts were recorded for this clonotype. The rearrangement uses TRBV5-1 and TRBJ2-7; 10 bases match TRBD2. The trim removed 5 bases at V and 0 bases at J, leaving 2 bases unmatched. This CDR3 spans 14 amino acids. CDR1 is SGHRS, CDR2 YFSETQ, per germline. DNA of the CDR3: TGCGCCAGCAGAACTAGCGGGGTCTCCTACGAGCAGTACTTC. Its translation is CASRTSGVSYEQYF.

Concerning this clonotype: An end of the junction differs from the germline gene, which may be a read error. V is TRBV20-1 and J is TRBJ2-7; the match to TRBD1 covers 9 bases. CDR3 length: 14 residues. Germline CDR1 is DFQATT and CDR2 is SNEGSKA (reference sequence). CDR3 sequence: CGAETGTGTYEQYF. The CDR3 bases are TGCGGTGCGGAAACCGGGACAGGGACCTACGAGCAGTACTTC.

This sequence joins TRBV20-1 and TRBJ2-1, with 13 bases that match TRBD2. The CDR3 is 15 residues long. CDR1 and CDR2 (germline): DFQATT, SNEGSKA (reference sequence). V trimming: 6 bases; J trimming: 9 bases; junction bases outside the gene matches: 11. The CDR3 is CSAMRLAGGFTEQFF. As DNA, the CDR3 is TGCAGTGCGATGCGACTAGCGGGAGGCTTCACTGAGCAGTTCTTC.